Included here is one T cell receptor (beta chain) sequence, with context. Its target is unknown. The data originate from a study of cytomegalovirus exposure and HLA in healthy donors. It was with 60 Vbeta and 13 Jbeta primers that the PCR ran. Using immunoSEQ multiplex PCR, the repertoire was profiled, and TCRdb retains in-frame clones only, with some absent. Of about 120,000 clones in the sample, over 60% were seen once. The CDR3 loop spans 15 amino acids. V was shortened by 0 bases and J by 5 bases, with 11 bases between the two germline ends. CDR1 is SGHTA, CDR2 FQGNSA, per germline. Study findings and constraints: Most of the TCR beta V segments (in an earlier analysis) were productive either about 87% or about 30% of the time. When analyzed later, a missense DCLRE1C variant was found to be linked to TCR beta V- and J-gene trimming. Sequencing likely produced, as an artifact, a cluster of highly shared sequence variants.

The source of this sequence is a woman aged 40 to 55 in good health and CMV-seropositive. The sequenced material came from PBMCs. This chain uses TRBV7-2 with TRBJ1-5; D unresolved. CDR3 DNA: TGTGCCAGCAGCTTAGCCGGGGAGGAGGATCAGCCCCAGCATTTT. Its protein product is CASSLAGEEDQPQHF.